The clone carrying this TCR beta chain was picked up a small number of times. The antigen is not known. Primed by a sample-barcoded 5' primer and a J-beta primer mix, a second PCR proceeded for about 7 to 12 cycles. One entry per CDR3 protein results from TCRdb running MiXCR on the 5' RACE reads. In the table there are 720,000 or so distinct CDR3 sequences, roughly 41% of which are singletons. The V gene lost 8 bases and the J gene lost 5 bases, with 15 bases spanning the gap. The CDR3 has 13 amino acids. CDR1 and CDR2 from the germline V gene are MDHEN and SYDVKM. These data are taken from a study of blood T cells in healthy people across ages. General study points: Those diversity estimates obtained from one million T cells were thought to be underestimates.

Aged roughly 6 to 95, donors were systemically healthy Caucasians from Russia. The chain uses TRBV28 and TRBJ2-5; D possibly corresponds to TRBD2 (6 bases). The clonotype originates from an elderly man in good health. Sequences were obtained from blood. CDR3 sequence reads: CASRDSTMETQYF. Here the CDR3 DNA reads TGTGCCAGCCGGGACTCTACTATGGAGACCCAGTACTTC.